Reported below is one TCR beta chain. V lost 3 bases, J lost 10 bases, and 18 bases lay in between. CDR3 size: 15 residues. Germline CDR1 reads SEHNR; CDR2 reads FQNEAQ (reference sequence). The data stem from a study of blood T cell repertoires in COVID-19. Background on the study: Specimens from acute and convalescent COVID-19 originated in the United States, Italy and Spain. Sources were T cells, B-cell-depleted T cells, or PBMCs; the material itself was cDNA or gDNA.

In the original workflow: Researchers report that nucleated cell counts were estimated from reference gene primer amplification. The data were produced by immunoSEQ multiplex PCR, yet TCRdb's version contains in-frame clones alone and is incomplete. V, J and clone size were drawn from that table, and D and trimming were deduced from the DNA. This table holds about 330,000 clones, approximately 85% found once. The sequence was collected from a human donor in a cohort sampled during active COVID-19. This rearrangement joins TRBV7-9 to TRBJ1-4; D is unclear. Source material: peripheral blood. DNA for the CDR3: TGTGCCAGCAGCTTTTCCCCACAGTCGGTCGGAAAACTGTTTTTT. Protein product: CASSFSPQSVGKLFF. Full variable domain (remainder filled in from reference TRBV7-9 and TRBJ1-4): DTGVSQNPRHKITKRGQNVTFRCDPISEHNRLYWYRQTLGQGPEFLTYFQNEAQLEKSRLLSDRFSAERPKGSFSTLEIQRTEQGDSAMYLCASSFSPQSVGKLFFGSGTQLSVL.